One and the same sample provided the 28 T cell receptor beta chains below, sequenced in a study of blood T cell repertoires in COVID-19. Clones were sequenced by immunoSEQ multiplex PCR, and TCRdb holds only the in-frame ones, with some missing. The sample shows 150,000 to 200,000 clones, more than 80% of them seen only once. Sequences were obtained from peripheral blood. These receptor sequences come from a woman aged 60 to 75 with acute or convalescent COVID-19.

This sequence joins TRBV15 and TRBJ1-6; 9 bases map to TRBD1. The V segment lost 3 bases and the J segment 9 bases; nucleotides outside the gene matches: 9. Germline V CDR1 and CDR2: LNHNV, YYDKDF (reference sequence). The CDR3 has 16 amino acids. The CDR3 is CATSREPDRGVSPLHF. CDR3 DNA: TGTGCCACCAGCAGGGAACCGGACAGGGGAGTTTCACCCCTCCACTTT.

CDR3 residues: CASSYSDRGGRYEQYV. The CDR3 DNA reads TGTGCCAGCAGTTACTCGGACAGGGGTGGCAGATACGAGCAGTACGTC. This chain uses TRBV6-2 or TRBV6-3 with TRBJ2-7, with 9 bases identical to TRBD1. The CDR3 extends over 16 amino acids. V lost 0 bases, J lost 4 bases, and 7 bases stayed unmatched. Germline assignment: CDR1 MNHEY and CDR2 SVGEGT.

The V gene is TRBV6-5, the J gene TRBJ2-1; TRBD2 might be the D (6 bases). Looked up from germline, CDR1 is MNHEY and CDR2 is SVGAGI. The CDR3 is made up of 11 amino acids. Trimming took 8 bases from V and 16 from J, leaving 18 bases between them. CDR3 sequence (DNA): TGTGCCAGCGCGAGCAGGGACTTTCAATTCTTC. Translation: CASASRDFQFF.

DNA of the CDR3: TGTGCCAGCTCTCTAAGGGGGAATAATTCACCCCTCCACTTT. It specifies CASSLRGNNSPLHF. The genes are TRBV5-5 and TRBJ1-6; possible D gene TRBD1, 6 bases. The CDR3 has 14 amino acids. V dropped 7 bases and J dropped 5 bases, with 13 bases sitting between them. Germline V gives CDR1 SGHKS, CDR2 YYEKEE (reference sequence). Variable domain in full (rest from reference TRBV5-5 and TRBJ1-6): DAGVTQSPTHLIKTRGQQVTLRCSPISGHKSVSWYQQVLGQGPQFIFQYYEKEERGRGNFPDRFSARQFPNYSSELNVNALLLGDSALYLCASSLRGNNSPLHFGNGTRLTVT.

The chain couples TRBV5-1 to TRBJ2-1; weak D call: TRBD2 (5 bases). Trimming removed 4 bases at V and 0 bases at J, with 11 bases between. CDR1 and CDR2 from the germline V gene are SGHRS and YFSETQ. This CDR3 is 15 amino acids long. The CDR3 sequence: CASSPTGVSYNEQFF. CDR3 DNA sequence: TGCGCCAGCAGCCCCACCGGGGTCTCCTACAATGAGCAGTTCTTC.

The chain links TRBV2 to TRBJ1-1; D call uncertain. The germline V and J ends were trimmed by 2 bases and 0 bases, with 16 bases remaining between them. This CDR3 comprises 17 residues. Germline lookup yields CDR1 SNHLY and CDR2 FYNNEI. The CDR3 region has the DNA TGTGCCAGCAGTGAAAACCCCCGGGGTATTGTGAACACTGAAGCTTTCTTT. Translation: CASSENPRGIVNTEAFF.

V and J are TRBV9 and TRBJ2-1; a possible D gene is TRBD1 (6 bases). The CDR3 extends over 15 amino acids. The V gene's germline CDR1 is SGDLS and CDR2 YYNGEE. V shed 3 bases and J shed 9 bases, with 19 bases lying between them. CDR3 DNA sequence: TGTGCCAGCAGCGCGACGGCCAGGGGCTCGGGTGAGCAGTTCTTC. Translating it yields CASSATARGSGEQFF.

This chain joins TRBV30 and TRBJ1-4; 7 bases agree with TRBD1. Germline V CDR1 and CDR2: GTSNPN, SVGIG (reference sequence). The CDR3 consists of 14 residues. The junction had 8 bases not matched to a gene; V was cut back by 5 bases and J by 5 bases. The CDR3 sequence is CAWSKGGPNEKLFF. CDR3 nucleotide sequence: TGTGCCTGGTCCAAAGGGGGCCCCAATGAAAAACTGTTTTTT.

The genes are TRBV30 and TRBJ2-1; TRBD2 matches at 12 bases. Losses at the gene ends were 3 bases for V and 8 bases for J; bases not matched to a gene: 11. The germline CDR1 and CDR2 sequences are GTSNPN and SVGIG (reference sequence). The CDR3 is made up of 16 amino acids. The CDR3 protein is CAWSPPRTSGTYEQFF. The CDR3, as DNA: TGTGCCTGGAGCCCGCCGAGGACTAGCGGGACCTATGAGCAGTTCTTC.

The V and J genes are TRBV6-5 and TRBJ2-5; tentatively, D is TRBD1 (5 bases). CDR3 size: 10 residues. Germline V lookup: CDR1 MNHEY, CDR2 SVGAGI. With 10 bases removed from V and 3 bases from J, the gap between germline ends came to 6 bases. The CDR3 region is CATTEETQYF. The CDR3 nucleotides read TGTGCCACGACAGAAGAGACCCAGTACTTC.

The chain combines TRBV19 with TRBJ2-1, with D possibly matching TRBD2 (6 bases). The CDR3 is 15 amino acids. V was trimmed by 1 base and J by 7 bases, leaving 14 bases between them. Germline V gene data show CDR1 as LNHDA and CDR2 as SQIVND (reference sequence). CDR3 region: CASSIVGGTFNEQFF. CDR3 nucleotide sequence: TGTGCCAGTAGTATAGTGGGTGGGACTTTTAATGAGCAGTTCTTC.

This clone was detected once. This rearrangement joins TRBV19 to TRBJ1-6; the D is unclear. CDR3 length equals 14 residues. V was clipped by 1 base and J by 7 bases, with 8 bases between them. Germline assignment: CDR1 LNHDA and CDR2 SQIVND (reference sequence). CDR3 protein: CASSIAQLNSPLHF. The CDR3 nucleotides read TGTGCCAGTAGTATAGCACAGCTCAATTCACCCCTCCACTTT.

This clone was picked up a small number of times. CDR3 DNA: TGTGCCAGCAGTATTCCGGGACTAGCGGGAGCCGGGGAGCTGTTTTTT. Its protein is CASSIPGLAGAGELFF. The chain recombines TRBV28 with TRBJ2-2; TRBD2 matches at 14 bases. With 5 bases clipped from V and 6 bases from J, the junction kept 5 bases outside the gene matches. The CDR3 covers 16 residues. Germline CDR1 and CDR2: MDHEN and SYDVKM.

CDR3 amino acids: CASSFGYSTGELFF. The CDR3 nucleotides read TGTGCCAGCAGTTTCGGCTACAGTACCGGGGAGCTGTTTTTT. The V gene is TRBV27, the J gene TRBJ2-2; no clear D. Germline V CDR1 and CDR2: MNHEY, SMNVEV (reference sequence). This CDR3 contains 14 residues. V lost 3 bases to trimming and J lost 5 bases, with 10 bases between them.

The chain links TRBV13 to TRBJ2-1; TRBD2 matches 8 bases. Germline V gives CDR1 PRHDT, CDR2 FYEKMQ (reference sequence). This CDR3 region has 16 residues. V gave up 4 bases and J gave up 3 bases; unmatched junction bases: 8. The DNA of the CDR3 is TGTGCCAGCAGCTCCGAACGGACTAGCTACTACAATGAGCAGTTCTTC. Its protein product is CASSSERTSYYNEQFF.

This chain uses TRBV2 with TRBJ2-2; no firm D call. The CDR3 is 16 amino acids. V was trimmed by 0 bases and J by 4 bases, leaving 12 bases between them. The germline V gene encodes CDR1 SNHLY and CDR2 FYNNEI. For the CDR3, the DNA is TGTGCCAGCAGTGAAGCTGCATTACTTACCACCGGGGAGCTGTTTTTT. It yields the protein CASSEAALLTTGELFF.

This clone was counted a single time. The genes are TRBV28 and TRBJ2-7, with D tentatively TRBD1 (5 bases). The ends were cut back, 8 bases at V and 2 bases at J, with 16 bases in the middle. The length of the CDR3 is 14 residues. CDR1 and CDR2 from the germline V gene are MDHEN and SYDVKM. The CDR3 protein is CASFNGAPAYEQYF. As DNA, the CDR3 is TGTGCCAGCTTCAATGGGGCGCCAGCCTACGAGCAGTACTTC.

J is TRBJ2-1 and V is TRBV14; TRBD2 matches at 8 bases. Per germline, CDR1 SGHDN and CDR2 FVKESK. The CDR3 covers 15 residues. Trimming at V came to 1 base and at J to 3 bases, leaving 2 bases not matched to a gene. This chain's CDR3 is CASSQGGLGYNEQFF. The CDR3 DNA reads TGTGCCAGCAGCCAAGGGGGACTAGGCTACAATGAGCAGTTCTTC.

V gene TRBV5-1 combines with J gene TRBJ2-2; a weak D match, TRBD2 (5 bases). The length of the CDR3 is 15 residues. The V and J ends lost 3 bases and 4 bases respectively, with 13 bases between them. The germline V gene encodes CDR1 SGHRS and CDR2 YFSETQ. Here the CDR3 DNA reads TGCGCCAGCAGCTACGGCGGGCTATCCACCGGGGAGCTGTTTTTT. This gives the protein CASSYGGLSTGELFF.

In DNA form, the CDR3 reads TGTGCCAGCAGTGCACAGACAGGGGGCACTGAAGCTTTCTTT. This sequence encodes CASSAQTGGTEAFF. The chain couples TRBV2 to TRBJ1-1; 9 bases agree with TRBD1. Trimming cost V 4 bases and J 4 bases; bases outside gene matches: 4. The CDR3 totals 14 residues. Germline assignment: CDR1 SNHLY and CDR2 FYNNEI.

The CDR3 reads CASTSLGGQGEKLFF. In DNA, the CDR3 is TGTGCCAGCACCTCCCTCGGGGGGCAGGGTGAAAAACTGTTTTTT. This chain joins TRBV7-9 and TRBJ1-4, with a possible D match to TRBD1 (6 bases). The CDR3 is 15 residues long. The V gene lost 7 bases and the J gene lost 7 bases, with 19 bases spanning the gap. Germline CDR1 is SEHNR and CDR2 is FQNEAQ (reference sequence).

The chain joins TRBV7-2 to TRBJ2-6; D possibly corresponds to TRBD1 (5 bases). Germline V lookup: CDR1 SGHTA, CDR2 FQGNSA. The CDR3 contains 18 residues. V lost 2 bases and J lost 0, with 14 bases in between. CDR3 in amino acids: CASSLQFGHGSGANVLTF. For the CDR3, the DNA is TGTGCCAGCAGCTTACAATTCGGACACGGCTCTGGGGCCAACGTCCTGACTTTC.

This clone was observed a few times. The rearrangement joins TRBV6-5 to TRBJ1-3; the D gene is possibly TRBD1 (6 bases). The CDR3 loop spans 14 amino acids. Trimming removed 8 bases at V and 4 bases at J, with 15 bases between. Germline-derived CDR1 and CDR2 are MNHEY and SVGAGI. This CDR3 is CASRDTGRGNTIYF. CDR3 nucleotide sequence: TGTGCCAGCCGGGACACGGGACGGGGAAACACCATATATTTT.

The chain recombines TRBV6-5 with TRBJ1-3; D remains unclear. The germline V gene encodes CDR1 MNHEY and CDR2 SVGAGI. The CDR3 loop spans 14 amino acids. V dropped 10 bases and J dropped 0 bases, with 13 bases sitting between them. In nucleotides, the CDR3 is TGTGCCACATTTCCGGGAGACTCTGGAAACACCATATATTTT. It encodes CATFPGDSGNTIYF.

The chain uses TRBV13 and TRBJ1-3, with 8 bases lining up with TRBD1. The V gene end was trimmed by 5 bases and the J gene end by 3 bases; junction bases not matched to a gene: 3. The CDR3 contains 14 residues. Germline V CDR1 and CDR2: PRHDT, FYEKMQ (reference sequence). CDR3 bases: TGTGCCAGCAGCCCCGGGACAGGTGGAAACACCATATATTTT. Protein sequence: CASSPGTGGNTIYF. The whole variable domain, filled in from reference TRBV13 and TRBJ1-3, reads AAGVIQSPRHLIKEKRETATLKCYPIPRHDTVYWYQQGPGQDPQFLISFYEKMQSDKGSIPDRFSAQQFSDYHSELNMSSLELGDSALYFCASSPGTGGNTIYFGEGSWLTVV.

The chain carries TRBV25-1 and TRBJ1-4, with 9 nucleotides matching TRBD1. J gave up 8 bases and V 4 bases, and 8 bases lay outside the gene matches. CDR3 length equals 15 residues. Germline V lookup: CDR1 MGHDK, CDR2 SYGVNS. The CDR3 DNA reads TGTGCCAGCAGTGTGGGGGGACAGGGCGGGGAAAAACTGTTTTTT. This gives the protein CASSVGGQGGEKLFF. Full variable domain (remainder filled in from reference TRBV25-1 and TRBJ1-4): EADIYQTPRYLVIGTGKKITLECSQTMGHDKMYWYQQDPGMELHLIHYSYGVNSTEKGDLSSESTVSRIRTEHFPLTLESARPSHTSQYLCASSVGGQGGEKLFFGSGTQLSVL.

This chain joins TRBV9 and TRBJ2-3; possible D gene TRBD2, 5 bases. Trimming took off 7 bases at V and 6 bases at J, with 15 bases between the two ends. This CDR3 has 13 residues. Germline CDR1 reads SGDLS; CDR2 reads YYNGEE. The CDR3 DNA is TGTGCCAGCGAACGCGTGGCGGGCGATACGCAGTATTTT. It encodes CASERVAGDTQYF.

V gene TRBV5-1 combines with J gene TRBJ1-2; 8 bases fit TRBD1. Germline CDR1 and CDR2: SGHRS and YFSETQ. V was pared by 0 bases and J by 8 bases, with 12 bases of the junction left unmatched. The CDR3 sequence is 16 residues long. CDR3 amino acids: CASSLVMGQASQGYTF. CDR3 DNA: TGCGCCAGCAGCTTGGTTATGGGACAGGCTAGTCAAGGCTACACCTTC.